One and the same sample provided the 4 T cell receptor beta chains below, sequenced in a study of radiation and T cells in renal cell carcinoma. The data were produced by immunoSEQ multiplex PCR, yet TCRdb's version contains in-frame clones alone and is incomplete. The repertoire includes 130,000 or so clones, less than 90% of them detected once, and roughly 25% sits in the top ten. Time point here: baseline pretreatment blood. Stated treatment: 15 Gy SBRT to primary tumor, nephrectomy 4 weeks later. Source: blood, taken from a patient whose treatment included radiotherapy and nephrectomy. The receptors originated from a woman aged 50 to 65 with renal cell carcinoma.

The genes are TRBV7-9 and TRBJ2-5; the D is unclear. The CDR3 is made up of 12 amino acids. V was cut by 5 bases and J by 5 bases, with 9 bases left in between. Germline V gene data show CDR1 as SEHNR and CDR2 as FQNEAQ (reference sequence). CDR3 sequence: CASSILGETQYF. CDR3 bases: TGTGCCAGCAGCATCCTAGGGGAGACCCAGTACTTC.

The CDR3 loop is CASRPLAFGSPLHF. CDR3 coding DNA: TGCGCCAGCCGCCCGTTGGCCTTCGGCTCACCCCTCCACTTT. This sequence joins TRBV5-1 and TRBJ1-6; no reliable D call. This CDR3 spans 14 amino acids. Germline lookup yields CDR1 SGHRS and CDR2 YFSETQ. V was shortened by 7 bases and J by 10 bases, with 18 bases between the two germline ends. Combining the CDR3 with reference TRBV5-1 and TRBJ1-6 gives the whole variable domain KAGVTQTPRYLIKTRGQQVTLSCSPISGHRSVSWYQQTPGQGLQFLFEYFSETQRNKGNFPGRFSGRQFSNSRSEMNVSTLELGDSALYLCASRPLAFGSPLHFGNGTRLTVT.

The chain carries TRBV6-1 and TRBJ2-1; D is ambiguous. Looked up from germline, CDR1 is MNHNS and CDR2 is SASEGT. Between the trimmed V and J ends, which lost 8 bases and 5 bases, there was a span of 16 bases. The CDR3 totals 14 residues. CDR3 nucleotide sequence: TGTGCCAGCCCCAAAGACCAACAGAACAATGAGCAGTTCTTC. Translated, it gives CASPKDQQNNEQFF.

This chain connects TRBV15 to TRBJ1-4, with no clear D. CDR1 is LNHNV and CDR2 is YYDKDF in the germline V gene (reference sequence). CDR3 length equals 13 residues. V was trimmed by 6 bases and J by 5 bases, leaving 10 bases between them. The CDR3 DNA follows: TGTGCCACCAGGTCCAGCGGGAATGAAAAACTGTTTTTT. This sequence encodes CATRSSGNEKLFF. Supplemented by reference TRBV15 and TRBJ1-4, the full variable domain reads DAMVIQNPRYQVTQFGKPVTLSCSQTLNHNVMYWYQQKSSQAPKLLFHYYDKDFNNEADTPDNFQSRRPNTSFCFLDIRSPGLGDTAMYLCATRSSGNEKLFFGSGTQLSVL.